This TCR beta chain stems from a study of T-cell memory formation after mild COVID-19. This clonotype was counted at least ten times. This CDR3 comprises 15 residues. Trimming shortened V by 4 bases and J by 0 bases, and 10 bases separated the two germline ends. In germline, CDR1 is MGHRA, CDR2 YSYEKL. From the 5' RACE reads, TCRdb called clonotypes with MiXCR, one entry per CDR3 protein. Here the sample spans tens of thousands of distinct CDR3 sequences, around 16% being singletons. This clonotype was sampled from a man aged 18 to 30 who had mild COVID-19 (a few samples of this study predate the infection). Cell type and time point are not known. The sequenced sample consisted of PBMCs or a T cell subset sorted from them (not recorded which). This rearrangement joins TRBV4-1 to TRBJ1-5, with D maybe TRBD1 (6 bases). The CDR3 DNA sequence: TGCGCCAGCAGCCCCCGGACAGCTAGCAATCAGCCCCAGCATTTT. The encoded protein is CASSPRTASNQPQHF.